The rows below give T cell receptor beta chains drawn from one sample of a study of T cells in Graves' hyperthyroidism and ophthalmopathy. TCRdb reanalysed the multiplex PCR reads using MiXCR and keeps one entry per CDR3 protein. The sample yields about 590,000 distinct CDR3 sequences, 15% to 19% seen once. Sequenced input: blood. The receptors come from a woman aged 25 to 39 with Graves' hyperthyroidism. The CDR3 runs from the conserved cysteine through the conserved F or W.

V gene: TRBV20-1
CDR3 length: 17
J gene: TRBJ2-3
CDR3 protein: CSARGSGLAGRTDTQYF

V gene: TRBV24-1
CDR3 length: 16
J gene: TRBJ2-2
CDR3 protein: CASSGRGSTNTGELFF

V gene: TRBV2
CDR3 length: 14
J gene: TRBJ2-1
CDR3 protein: CASSQREGLGEQFF

V gene: TRBV3-1
CDR3 length: 14
J gene: TRBJ1-1
CDR3 protein: CASRPRWGDTEAFF

V gene: TRBV18
CDR3 length: 15
J gene: TRBJ2-7
CDR3 protein: CASSPKSDRPYEQYF

V gene: TRBV27
CDR3 length: 12
J gene: TRBJ2-3
CDR3 protein: CASSPVRDTQYF

V gene: TRBV11-2
CDR3 length: 12
J gene: TRBJ2-7
CDR3 protein: CASSLDAYEQYF

V gene: TRBV5-5
CDR3 length: 13
J gene: TRBJ2-7
CDR3 protein: CASSLRAGIEQYF

V gene: TRBV11-2
CDR3 length: 14
J gene: TRBJ1-4
CDR3 protein: CASSLTGPNEKLFF

V gene: TRBV7-2
CDR3 length: 17
J gene: TRBJ2-3
CDR3 protein: CASSLRRTSGSADTQYF

V gene: TRBV27
CDR3 length: 13
J gene: TRBJ1-4
CDR3 protein: CASLGQDSEKLFF

V gene: TRBV5-1
CDR3 length: 15
J gene: TRBJ2-7
CDR3 protein: CASSDLAGGLYEQYF

V gene: TRBV6-5
CDR3 length: 15
J gene: TRBJ2-5
CDR3 protein: CASSYSQGPKETQYF

V gene: TRBV2
CDR3 length: 12
J gene: TRBJ2-1
CDR3 protein: CASSVTGRNDFF

V gene: TRBV6-4
CDR3 length: 14
J gene: TRBJ2-1
CDR3 protein: CASSEGLAYNEQFF

V gene: TRBV20-1
CDR3 length: 16
J gene: TRBJ1-5
CDR3 protein: CSATSPQGRSRQPQHF

V gene: TRBV5-4
CDR3 length: 13
J gene: TRBJ1-1
CDR3 protein: CASSLDRHTEAFF

V gene: TRBV2
CDR3 length: 16
J gene: TRBJ1-5
CDR3 protein: CASRQQGRGNNQPQHF

V gene: TRBV28
CDR3 length: 18
J gene: TRBJ2-3
CDR3 protein: CASSFPGPSSQSTDTQYF

V gene: TRBV5-1
CDR3 length: 15
J gene: TRBJ2-3
CDR3 protein: CASSPTDRSTDTQYF

V gene: TRBV5-6
CDR3 length: 18
J gene: TRBJ2-5
CDR3 protein: CASSLGPSGSGSQETQYF

V gene: TRBV11-3
CDR3 length: 15
J gene: TRBJ2-1
CDR3 protein: CASSWGQGNYNEQFF

V gene: TRBV11-3
CDR3 length: 13
J gene: TRBJ2-7
CDR3 protein: CASSSDGHNEQYF

V gene: TRBV6-1
CDR3 length: 12
J gene: TRBJ1-1
CDR3 protein: CASRTSTTEAFF

V gene: TRBV7-2
CDR3 length: 15
J gene: TRBJ2-2
CDR3 protein: CASSPRTSGSGELFF

V gene: TRBV6-2/TRBV6-3
CDR3 length: 14
J gene: TRBJ1-1
CDR3 protein: CASRTGYSDTEAFF

V gene: TRBV27
CDR3 length: 13
J gene: TRBJ1-1
CDR3 protein: CASETSRGTEAFF

V gene: TRBV27
CDR3 length: 16
J gene: TRBJ2-2
CDR3 protein: CASSSDRGRDVGELFF

V gene: TRBV7-8
CDR3 length: 15
J gene: TRBJ2-1
CDR3 protein: CASSLRTATYNEQFF

V gene: TRBV2
CDR3 length: 12
J gene: TRBJ2-5
CDR3 protein: CASTPRVETQYF

V gene: TRBV7-9
CDR3 length: 15
J gene: TRBJ2-7
CDR3 protein: CASSGQGARAYEQYF

V gene: TRBV20-1
CDR3 length: 16
J gene: TRBJ2-7
CDR3 protein: CSARRTSGSNFYEQYF

V gene: TRBV30
CDR3 length: 14
J gene: TRBJ2-1
CDR3 protein: CAWSADRWDNEQFF

V gene: TRBV2
CDR3 length: 13
J gene: TRBJ2-1
CDR3 protein: CARRVPLAREQFF

V gene: TRBV6-1
CDR3 length: 12
J gene: TRBJ1-5
CDR3 protein: CASSLAEGAQHF

V gene: TRBV6-8
CDR3 length: 10
J gene: TRBJ2-7
CDR3 protein: CARSPYEQYF

V gene: TRBV18
CDR3 length: 13
J gene: TRBJ2-5
CDR3 protein: CASSPPELETQYF

V gene: TRBV11-3
CDR3 length: 13
J gene: TRBJ1-1
CDR3 protein: CASSFLGSTEAFF

V gene: TRBV11-2
CDR3 length: 13
J gene: TRBJ2-2
CDR3 protein: CASSLSVPGELFF

V gene: TRBV5-6
CDR3 length: 16
J gene: TRBJ2-1
CDR3 protein: CASSPGLAGGSDEQFF

V gene: TRBV4-3
CDR3 length: 17
J gene: TRBJ2-7
CDR3 protein: CASSQGFETSGAYEQYF

V gene: TRBV12-3/TRBV12-4
CDR3 length: 14
J gene: TRBJ2-7
CDR3 protein: CASTRTSGSYEQYF

V gene: TRBV11-2
CDR3 length: 14
J gene: TRBJ2-7
CDR3 protein: CASSLDLRVYEQYF

V gene: TRBV29-1
CDR3 length: 14
J gene: TRBJ2-1
CDR3 protein: CSVVEREGLDEQFF

V gene: TRBV20-1
CDR3 length: 15
J gene: TRBJ2-5
CDR3 protein: CSARGLAGSEETQYF

V gene: TRBV7-8
CDR3 length: 16
J gene: TRBJ1-5
CDR3 protein: CASREGGAGSNQPQHF

V gene: TRBV24-1
CDR3 length: 14
J gene: TRBJ1-5
CDR3 protein: CATSDPNTNQPQHF

V gene: TRBV10-2
CDR3 length: 15
J gene: TRBJ1-1
CDR3 protein: CASSGIDRENTEAFF

V gene: TRBV19
CDR3 length: 12
J gene: TRBJ2-1
CDR3 protein: CATGTPYNEQFF

V gene: TRBV19
CDR3 length: 13
J gene: TRBJ2-5
CDR3 protein: CASSIVREETQYF